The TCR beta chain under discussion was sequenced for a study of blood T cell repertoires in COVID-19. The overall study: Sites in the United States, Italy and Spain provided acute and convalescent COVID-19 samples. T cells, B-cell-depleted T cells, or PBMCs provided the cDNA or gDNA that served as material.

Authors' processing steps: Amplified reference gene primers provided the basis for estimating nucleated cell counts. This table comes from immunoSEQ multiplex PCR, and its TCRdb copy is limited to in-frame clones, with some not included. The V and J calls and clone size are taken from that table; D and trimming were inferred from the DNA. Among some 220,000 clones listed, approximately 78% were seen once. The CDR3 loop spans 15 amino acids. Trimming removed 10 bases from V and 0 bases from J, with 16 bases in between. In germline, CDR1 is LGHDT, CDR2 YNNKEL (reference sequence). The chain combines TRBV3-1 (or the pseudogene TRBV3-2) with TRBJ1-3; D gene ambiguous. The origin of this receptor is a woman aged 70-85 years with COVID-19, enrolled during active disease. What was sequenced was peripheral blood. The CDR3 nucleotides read TGTGCCACGGCGGGGTCCCCATTCTCTGGAAACACCATATATTTT. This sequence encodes CATAGSPFSGNTIYF.